Sequencing of this T cell receptor beta chain was carried out in a study of T cell repertoires in cytomegalovirus infection. Overall study results and limits: HLA-C-restricted TCR beta clonotypes specific for CMV led the ex vivo response.

Looked up from germline, CDR1 is MDHEN and CDR2 is SYDVKM. The CDR3 loop spans 14 amino acids. V lost 2 bases to trimming and J lost 3 bases, with 8 bases between them. The table lists this clonotype with many counts. Antigen specificity is unknown. TCRdb reprocessed the reads with MiXCR, giving one entry per CDR3 protein. The sample holds 150,000 to 200,000 distinct CDR3 sequences, about a tenth seen once. The receptor was isolated from a human donor in good health (CMV status not recorded). Some clones in this sample may be carry-over from other donors' samples. The chain combines TRBV28 with TRBJ1-5; TRBD1 is a possible D gene (5 bases). Sequenced material: PBMCs. The CDR3 sequence is CASSLEGVNQPQHF. CDR3 DNA sequence: TGTGCCAGCAGTTTAGAAGGGGTCAATCAGCCCCAGCATTTT.